The 5 T cell receptor beta chains below were found in one sample sequenced in a study of cytomegalovirus exposure and HLA in healthy donors. In the PCR, 60 Vbeta and 13 Jbeta primers were used. Some clones are missing from TCRdb's copy, which holds only in-frame ones; the method was immunoSEQ multiplex PCR. The sample carries 52,000 or so clones, 77% recorded once. Sequenced input: PBMCs. These receptors were obtained from a middle-aged woman in good health and CMV-seropositive.

This clone was observed a handful of times. The V gene is TRBV15, the J gene TRBJ2-7, with a weak D call TRBD2 (6 bases). V was clipped by 1 base and J by 8 bases, with 18 bases between them. Germline lookup yields CDR1 LNHNV and CDR2 YYDKDF (reference sequence). The length of the CDR3 is 15 residues. CDR3 DNA sequence: TGTGCCACCAGCAGAGGGGAGGCTCCACCACCCAAGCAGTACTTC. This gives the protein CATSRGEAPPPKQYF.

J is TRBJ1-1 and V is TRBV7-9; D is unresolved. Germline V lookup: CDR1 SEHNR, CDR2 FQNEAQ (reference sequence). Trimming removed 2 bases at V and 6 bases at J, with 10 bases between. The length of the CDR3 is 13 residues. The CDR3 is CASSLSEGAEAFF. In DNA form, the CDR3 reads TGTGCCAGCAGCTTATCCGAGGGCGCTGAAGCTTTCTTT.

This clone was observed a few times. V and J are TRBV30 and TRBJ1-5, with TRBD1 matching over 8 bases. Per the germline V gene, CDR1 is GTSNPN and CDR2 is SVGIG (reference sequence). The V gene end was trimmed by 3 bases and the J gene end by 4 bases; junction bases not matched to a gene: 8. CDR3 length: 15 residues. DNA of the CDR3: TGTGCCTGGAGCCTGGCAGGGGGCCTGAATCAGCCCCAGCATTTT. Amino acids: CAWSLAGGLNQPQHF.

This clone was seen only once. CDR3 sequence reads: CASSRAGVETQYF. CDR3 DNA sequence: TGTGCCAGCAGCCGGGCCGGGGTTGAGACCCAGTACTTC. V gene TRBV9 combines with J gene TRBJ2-5; weak D call: TRBD2 (5 bases). Trimming shortened V by 4 bases and J by 5 bases, and 12 bases separated the two germline ends. The CDR3 extends over 13 amino acids. CDR1 and CDR2 (germline): SGDLS, YYNGEE.

The chain employs TRBV30 and TRBJ2-7; D remains ambiguous. The CDR3 runs 13 residues. Trimming left V 4 bases short and J 4 bases short, with 14 bases between. Germline V lookup: CDR1 GTSNPN, CDR2 SVGIG (reference sequence). The CDR3 here is CAWNKTANYEQYF. In DNA form, the CDR3 reads TGTGCCTGGAACAAAACAGCCAATTACGAGCAGTACTTC. Drawing the rest from reference TRBV30 and TRBJ2-7, the complete variable domain is SQTIHQWPATLVQPVGSPLSLECTVEGTSNPNLYWYRQAAGRGLQLLFYSVGIGQISSEVPQNLSASRPQDRQFILSSKKLLLSDSGFYLCAWNKTANYEQYFGPGTRLTVT.